The 7 T cell receptor beta chains given below trace back to one sample, sequenced in a study of T cells in Graves' hyperthyroidism and ophthalmopathy. Amplification of TCR beta CDR3 regions was performed using RNA transcripts as template. Carried out on the TCR CDR3, a first-round RT-PCR used the HTBI primer set. TCRdb passed the multiplex PCR reads through MiXCR, listing each CDR3 protein once. The table has 750,000 to 900,000 distinct CDR3 sequences, roughly 40% seen once. Material for sequencing was blood. The receptors originated from a man in his late teens or twenties with Graves' hyperthyroidism.

The chain is built from TRBV20-1 and TRBJ1-1, with TRBD1 matching over 11 bases. CDR1 and CDR2 (germline): DFQATT, SNEGSKA (reference sequence). The CDR3 is 15 amino acids. V lost 6 bases, J lost 4 bases, and 10 bases stayed unmatched. In DNA, the CDR3 is TGCAGTGCCCCGGGACAGGGGGGAATCGGCACTGAAGCTTTCTTT. Translation gives CSAPGQGGIGTEAFF.

This clonotype has ten or more counts. This chain links TRBV29-1 with TRBJ2-5, with D perhaps given as TRBD1 or TRBD2 (5 bases each). The V end was cut by 7 bases, the J end by 8 bases, with 17 bases between. The CDR3 is 12 residues long. CDR1 and CDR2 from the germline V gene are SQVTM and ANQGSEA. Written as DNA, the CDR3 is TGCAGCGCTGGGGGAGCCGATCTTACCCAGTACTTC. It encodes CSAGGADLTQYF.

The CDR3 DNA sequence: TGTGCCAGCAGCATGGGTTATGCAGGGGACGAGCAGTACTTC. Its protein is CASSMGYAGDEQYF. The gene calls are TRBV7-3 and TRBJ2-7, with D possibly matching TRBD1 (6 bases). V dropped 5 bases and J dropped 5 bases, with 16 bases sitting between them. The CDR3 length is 14 residues. Per germline, CDR1 SGHTA and CDR2 FQGTGA.

This clonotype was observed many times. The rearrangement links TRBV29-1 to TRBJ2-2, with TRBD2 matching 7 bases. Trimming took 6 bases from V and 7 from J; bases not matched to a gene: 2. The CDR3 length is 11 residues. Germline lookup yields CDR1 SQVTM and CDR2 ANQGSEA. The CDR3 DNA reads TGCAGCGTCCTAGCGGTCGGGGAGCTGTTTTTT. This sequence encodes CSVLAVGELFF.

The chain uses TRBV10-2 and TRBJ2-2; no reliable D call. With 2 bases removed from V and 9 bases from J, the gap between germline ends came to 7 bases. CDR3 length: 12 amino acids. Germline CDR1 WSHSY, CDR2 SAAADI. CDR3 in DNA: TGCGCCAGCAGTGAGCCTTCCAGGGAGCTGTTTTTT. This sequence encodes CASSEPSRELFF.

V gene TRBV4-1 combines with J gene TRBJ1-2; 7 positions agree with TRBD1. V was clipped by 3 bases and J by 0 bases; unmatched bases: 4. Germline assignment: CDR1 MGHRA and CDR2 YSYEKL. This CDR3 is built from 15 residues. The CDR3 is CASSQTDRPNYGYTF. The DNA for the CDR3 is TGCGCCAGCAGCCAGACGGACAGGCCTAACTATGGCTACACCTTC.

This clonotype was counted ten times or more. This sequence joins TRBV12-3 or TRBV12-4 and TRBJ1-1; D uncertain. V lost 3 bases, J lost 2 bases, and 7 bases lay in between. The CDR3 has 13 residues. The CDR3 region is CASSFMYNTEAFF. DNA of the CDR3: TGTGCCAGCAGTTTCATGTATAACACTGAAGCTTTCTTT.